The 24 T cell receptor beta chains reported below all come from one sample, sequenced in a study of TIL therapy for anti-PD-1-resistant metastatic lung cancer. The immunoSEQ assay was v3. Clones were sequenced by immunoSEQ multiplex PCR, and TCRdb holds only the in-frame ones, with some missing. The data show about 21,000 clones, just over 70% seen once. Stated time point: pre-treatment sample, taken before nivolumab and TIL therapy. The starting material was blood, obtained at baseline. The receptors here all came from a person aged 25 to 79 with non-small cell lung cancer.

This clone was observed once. CDR3: CASGRGGAGELFF. CDR3 bases: TGCGCCAGCGGGAGAGGGGGGGCCGGGGAGCTGTTTTTT. V and J are TRBV10-2 and TRBJ2-2; D is perhaps TRBD2 (7 bases). V gave up 8 bases and J gave up 6 bases, with 13 bases separating them. Germline V gene lookup returns CDR1 WSHSY and CDR2 SAAADI. This CDR3 comprises 13 residues.

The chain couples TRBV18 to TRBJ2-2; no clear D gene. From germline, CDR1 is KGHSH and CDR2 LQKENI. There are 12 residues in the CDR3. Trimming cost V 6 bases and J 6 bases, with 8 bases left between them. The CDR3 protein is CASSQRAGELFF. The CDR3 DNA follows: TGTGCCAGCTCGCAGCGCGCCGGGGAGCTGTTTTTT.

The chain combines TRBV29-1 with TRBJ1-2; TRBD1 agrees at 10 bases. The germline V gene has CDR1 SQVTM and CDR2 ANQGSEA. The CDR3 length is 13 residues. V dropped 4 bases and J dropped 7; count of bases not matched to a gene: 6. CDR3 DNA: TGCAGCGTTGGTTGGGACAGGGGAAGTGGCTACACCTTC. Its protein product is CSVGWDRGSGYTF.

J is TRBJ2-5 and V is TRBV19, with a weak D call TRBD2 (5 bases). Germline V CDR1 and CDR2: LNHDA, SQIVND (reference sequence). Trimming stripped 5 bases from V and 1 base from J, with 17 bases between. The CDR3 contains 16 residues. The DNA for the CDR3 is TGTGCCAGTAGTCAACTCACGGGAACACCCCAAGAGACCCAGTACTTC. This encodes CASSQLTGTPQETQYF. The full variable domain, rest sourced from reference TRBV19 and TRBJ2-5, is DGGITQSPKYLFRKEGQNVTLSCEQNLNHDAMYWYRQDPGQGLRLIYYSQIVNDFQKGDIAEGYSVSREKKESFPLTVTSAQKNPTAFYLCASSQLTGTPQETQYFGPGTRLLVL.

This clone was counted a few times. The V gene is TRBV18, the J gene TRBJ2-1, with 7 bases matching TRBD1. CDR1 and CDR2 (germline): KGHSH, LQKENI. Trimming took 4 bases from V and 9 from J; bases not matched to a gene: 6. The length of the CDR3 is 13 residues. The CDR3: CASSQGAIGEQFF. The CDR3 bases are TGTGCCAGCTCACAGGGGGCGATTGGTGAGCAGTTCTTC. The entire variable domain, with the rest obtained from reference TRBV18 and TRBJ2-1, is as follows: NAGVMQNPRHLVRRRGQEARLRCSPMKGHSHVYWYRQLPEEGLKFMVYLQKENIIDESGMPKERFSAEFPKEGPSILRIQQVVRGDSAAYFCASSQGAIGEQFFGPGTRLTVL.

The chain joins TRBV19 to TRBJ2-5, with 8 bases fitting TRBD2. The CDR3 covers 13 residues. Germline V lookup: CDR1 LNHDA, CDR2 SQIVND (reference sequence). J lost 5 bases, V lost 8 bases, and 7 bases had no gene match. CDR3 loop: CASGLSGAETQYF. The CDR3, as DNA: TGTGCCAGTGGACTTAGCGGGGCGGAGACCCAGTACTTC. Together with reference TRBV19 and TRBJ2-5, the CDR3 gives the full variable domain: DGGITQSPKYLFRKEGQNVTLSCEQNLNHDAMYWYRQDPGQGLRLIYYSQIVNDFQKGDIAEGYSVSREKKESFPLTVTSAQKNPTAFYLCASGLSGAETQYFGPGTRLLVL.

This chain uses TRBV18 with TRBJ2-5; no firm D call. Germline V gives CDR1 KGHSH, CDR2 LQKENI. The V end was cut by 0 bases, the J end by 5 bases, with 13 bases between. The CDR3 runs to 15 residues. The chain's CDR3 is CASSPPSVNGETQYF. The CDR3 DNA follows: TGTGCCAGCTCACCACCGTCAGTAAATGGCGAGACCCAGTACTTC.

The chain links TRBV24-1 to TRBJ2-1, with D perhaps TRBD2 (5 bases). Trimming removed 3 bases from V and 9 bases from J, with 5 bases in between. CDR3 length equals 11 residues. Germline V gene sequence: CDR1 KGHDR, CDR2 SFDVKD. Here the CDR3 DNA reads TGTGCCACCAGTGATGGGAGTGAGCAGTTCTTC. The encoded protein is CATSDGSEQFF.

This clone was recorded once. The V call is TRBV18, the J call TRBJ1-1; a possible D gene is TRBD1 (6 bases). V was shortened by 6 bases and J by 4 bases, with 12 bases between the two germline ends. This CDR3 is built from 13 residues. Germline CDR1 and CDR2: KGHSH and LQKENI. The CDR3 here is CASSPLGGTEAFF. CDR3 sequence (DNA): TGTGCCAGCTCTCCCCTAGGGGGCACTGAAGCTTTCTTT.

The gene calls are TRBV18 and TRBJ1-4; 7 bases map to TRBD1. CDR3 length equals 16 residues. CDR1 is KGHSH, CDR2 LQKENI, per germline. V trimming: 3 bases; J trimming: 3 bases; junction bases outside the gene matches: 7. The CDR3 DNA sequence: TGTGCCAGCTCACCTCTACAGGGGCAGGCTAATGAAAAACTGTTTTTT. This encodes CASSPLQGQANEKLFF.

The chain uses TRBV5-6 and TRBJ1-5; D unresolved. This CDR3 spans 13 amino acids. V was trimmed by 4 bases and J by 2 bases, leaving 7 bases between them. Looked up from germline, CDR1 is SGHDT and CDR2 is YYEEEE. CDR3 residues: CASSVGRNQPQHF. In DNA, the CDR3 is TGTGCCAGCAGCGTGGGTCGCAATCAGCCCCAGCATTTT.

This CDR3 reads CASSDREEAGELFF. The CDR3 DNA reads TGCGCCAGCAGTGATCGGGAGGAGGCAGGGGAGCTGTTTTTT. The chain joins TRBV10-2 to TRBJ2-2, with TRBD2 matching 7 bases. The length of the CDR3 is 14 residues. The V and J ends lost 3 bases and 8 bases, in that order; junction bases with no gene match: 6. CDR1 and CDR2 from the germline V gene are WSHSY and SAAADI.

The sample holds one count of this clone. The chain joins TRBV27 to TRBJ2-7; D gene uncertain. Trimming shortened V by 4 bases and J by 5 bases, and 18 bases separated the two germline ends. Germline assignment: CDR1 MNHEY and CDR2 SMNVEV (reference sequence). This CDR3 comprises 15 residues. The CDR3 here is CASSSLSAGDHEQYF. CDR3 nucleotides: TGTGCCAGCAGTTCCTTATCGGCCGGTGACCACGAGCAGTACTTC.

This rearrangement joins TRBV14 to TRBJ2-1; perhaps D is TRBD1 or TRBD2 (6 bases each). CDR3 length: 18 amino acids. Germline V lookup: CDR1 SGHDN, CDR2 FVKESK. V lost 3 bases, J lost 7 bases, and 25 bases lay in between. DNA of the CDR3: TGTGCCAGCAGCCAGCGCAGAGGCGAACGGGGGCTTAAAAATGAGCAGTTCTTC. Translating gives CASSQRRGERGLKNEQFF.

CDR3 sequence (DNA): TGTGCCAGCAGCCGACAGTCAGGGGACTATGGCTACACCTTC. Translated: CASSRQSGDYGYTF. The rearrangement joins TRBV2 to TRBJ1-2, with a tentative D call TRBD1 (6 bases). V gave up 6 bases and J gave up 3 bases, with 14 bases separating them. The CDR3 sequence is 14 residues long. Germline V gene data show CDR1 as SNHLY and CDR2 as FYNNEI.

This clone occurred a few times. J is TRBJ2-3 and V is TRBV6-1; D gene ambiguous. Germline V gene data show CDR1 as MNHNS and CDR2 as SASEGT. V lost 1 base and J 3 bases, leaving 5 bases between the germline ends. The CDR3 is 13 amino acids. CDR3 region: CASSEVPTDTQYF. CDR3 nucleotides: TGTGCCAGCAGTGAAGTCCCAACAGATACGCAGTATTTT.

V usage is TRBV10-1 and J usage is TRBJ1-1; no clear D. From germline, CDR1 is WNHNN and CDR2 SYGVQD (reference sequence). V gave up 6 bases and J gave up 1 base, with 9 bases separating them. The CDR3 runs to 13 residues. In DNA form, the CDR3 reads TGCGCCAGCAGGGCCCGGGGGAACACTGAAGCTTTCTTT. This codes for CASRARGNTEAFF.

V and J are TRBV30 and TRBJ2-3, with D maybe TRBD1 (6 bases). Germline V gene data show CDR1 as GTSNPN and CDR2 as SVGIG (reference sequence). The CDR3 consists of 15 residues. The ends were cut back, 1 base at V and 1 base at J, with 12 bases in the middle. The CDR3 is CAWSAPYRGTDTQYF. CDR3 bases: TGTGCCTGGAGTGCGCCTTACAGGGGCACAGATACGCAGTATTTT.

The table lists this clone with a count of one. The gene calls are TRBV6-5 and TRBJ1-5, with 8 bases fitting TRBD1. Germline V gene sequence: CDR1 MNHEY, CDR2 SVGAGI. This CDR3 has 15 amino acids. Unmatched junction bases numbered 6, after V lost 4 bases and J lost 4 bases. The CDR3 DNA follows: TGTGCCAGCAGTTCAGGACAGGGATATAATCAGCCCCAGCATTTT. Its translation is CASSSGQGYNQPQHF.

The CDR3 nucleotides are TGTGCCAGCAGCTTGGCCATAGCGTGGCGGAGGGAGCAGTACTTC. This codes for CASSLAIAWRREQYF. V and J are TRBV5-6 and TRBJ2-7, with D perhaps matching TRBD2 (5 bases). Germline CDR1 reads SGHDT; CDR2 reads YYEEEE. The CDR3 is 15 residues long. V lost 0 bases and J 7 bases, leaving 17 bases between the germline ends.

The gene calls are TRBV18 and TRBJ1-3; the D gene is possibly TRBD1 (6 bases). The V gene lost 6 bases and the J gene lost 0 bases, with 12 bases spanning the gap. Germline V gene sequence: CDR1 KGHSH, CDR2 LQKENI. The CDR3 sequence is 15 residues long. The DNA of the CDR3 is TGTGCCAGCTCGTTACAGGGCAGCTCTGGAAACACCATATATTTT. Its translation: CASSLQGSSGNTIYF.

CDR3 protein: CSANGNTEAFF. CDR3 nucleotides: TGCAGTGCTAATGGTAACACTGAAGCTTTCTTT. The chain recombines TRBV20-1 with TRBJ1-1; no firm D call. Looked up from germline, CDR1 is DFQATT and CDR2 is SNEGSKA (reference sequence). This CDR3 is built from 11 residues. V gave up 4 bases and J gave up 2 bases, with 5 bases separating them.

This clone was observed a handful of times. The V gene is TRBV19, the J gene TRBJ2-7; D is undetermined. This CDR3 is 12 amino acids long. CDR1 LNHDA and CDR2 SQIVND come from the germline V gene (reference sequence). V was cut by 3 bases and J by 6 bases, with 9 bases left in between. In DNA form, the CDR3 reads TGTGCCAGTAGTATGATAGGATCCGAGCAGTACTTC. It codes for CASSMIGSEQYF.

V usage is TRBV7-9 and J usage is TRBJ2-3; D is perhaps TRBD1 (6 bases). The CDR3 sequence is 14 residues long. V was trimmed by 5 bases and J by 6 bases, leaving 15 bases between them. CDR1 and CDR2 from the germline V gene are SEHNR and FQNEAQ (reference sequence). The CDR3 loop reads CASSPGAVVDTQYF. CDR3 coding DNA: TGTGCCAGCAGCCCAGGGGCGGTGGTGGATACGCAGTATTTT.